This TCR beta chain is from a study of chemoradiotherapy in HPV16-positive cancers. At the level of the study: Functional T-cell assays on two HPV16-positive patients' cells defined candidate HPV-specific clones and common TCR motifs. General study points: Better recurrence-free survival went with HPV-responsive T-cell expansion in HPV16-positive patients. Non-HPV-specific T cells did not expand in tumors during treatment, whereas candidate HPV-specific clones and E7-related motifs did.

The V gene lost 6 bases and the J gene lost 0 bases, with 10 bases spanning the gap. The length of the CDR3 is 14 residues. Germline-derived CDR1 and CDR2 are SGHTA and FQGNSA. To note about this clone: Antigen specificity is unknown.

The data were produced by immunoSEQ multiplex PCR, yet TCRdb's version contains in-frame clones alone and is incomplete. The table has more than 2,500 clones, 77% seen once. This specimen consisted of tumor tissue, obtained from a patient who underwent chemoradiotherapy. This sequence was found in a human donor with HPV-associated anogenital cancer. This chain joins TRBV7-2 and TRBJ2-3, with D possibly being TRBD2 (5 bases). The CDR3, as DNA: TGTGCCAGCAGTCCGACTACTAGCACAGATACGCAGTATTTT. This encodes CASSPTTSTDTQYF. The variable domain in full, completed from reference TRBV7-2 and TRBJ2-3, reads GAGVSQSPSNKVTEKGKDVELRCDPISGHTALYWYRQSLGQGLEFLIYFQGNSAPDKSGLPSDRFSAERTGGSVSTLTIQRTQQEDSAVYLCASSPTTSTDTQYFGPGTRLTVL.